A single sample is the source of the 2 T cell receptor beta chains below, sequenced in a study of blood T cell repertoires in COVID-19. Clones were read by immunoSEQ multiplex PCR, and TCRdb kept only the in-frame ones, dropping some. This sample has about 180,000 clones, with about 85% found just once. The sequenced sample consisted of peripheral blood. The receptors were sampled from a woman aged 25 to 39 with active or convalescent COVID-19.

The chain is built from TRBV7-2 and TRBJ2-5, with D possibly TRBD1 on 6 matching bases. From germline, CDR1 is SGHTA and CDR2 FQGNSA. The CDR3 is 13 amino acids. Trimming stripped 2 bases from V and 5 bases from J, with 9 bases between. CDR3 bases: TGTGCCAGCAGCTTACCAGGGGCCGAGACCCAGTACTTC. Translated: CASSLPGAETQYF.

This chain connects TRBV19 to TRBJ1-2, with 10 bases that match TRBD1. From germline, CDR1 is LNHDA and CDR2 SQIVND (reference sequence). The CDR3 loop spans 14 amino acids. The V and J ends lost 3 bases and 6 bases, in that order; junction bases with no gene match: 4. The CDR3 region is CASSILDRGDGYTF. Written as DNA, the CDR3 is TGTGCCAGTAGTATCCTGGACAGGGGGGATGGCTACACCTTC.